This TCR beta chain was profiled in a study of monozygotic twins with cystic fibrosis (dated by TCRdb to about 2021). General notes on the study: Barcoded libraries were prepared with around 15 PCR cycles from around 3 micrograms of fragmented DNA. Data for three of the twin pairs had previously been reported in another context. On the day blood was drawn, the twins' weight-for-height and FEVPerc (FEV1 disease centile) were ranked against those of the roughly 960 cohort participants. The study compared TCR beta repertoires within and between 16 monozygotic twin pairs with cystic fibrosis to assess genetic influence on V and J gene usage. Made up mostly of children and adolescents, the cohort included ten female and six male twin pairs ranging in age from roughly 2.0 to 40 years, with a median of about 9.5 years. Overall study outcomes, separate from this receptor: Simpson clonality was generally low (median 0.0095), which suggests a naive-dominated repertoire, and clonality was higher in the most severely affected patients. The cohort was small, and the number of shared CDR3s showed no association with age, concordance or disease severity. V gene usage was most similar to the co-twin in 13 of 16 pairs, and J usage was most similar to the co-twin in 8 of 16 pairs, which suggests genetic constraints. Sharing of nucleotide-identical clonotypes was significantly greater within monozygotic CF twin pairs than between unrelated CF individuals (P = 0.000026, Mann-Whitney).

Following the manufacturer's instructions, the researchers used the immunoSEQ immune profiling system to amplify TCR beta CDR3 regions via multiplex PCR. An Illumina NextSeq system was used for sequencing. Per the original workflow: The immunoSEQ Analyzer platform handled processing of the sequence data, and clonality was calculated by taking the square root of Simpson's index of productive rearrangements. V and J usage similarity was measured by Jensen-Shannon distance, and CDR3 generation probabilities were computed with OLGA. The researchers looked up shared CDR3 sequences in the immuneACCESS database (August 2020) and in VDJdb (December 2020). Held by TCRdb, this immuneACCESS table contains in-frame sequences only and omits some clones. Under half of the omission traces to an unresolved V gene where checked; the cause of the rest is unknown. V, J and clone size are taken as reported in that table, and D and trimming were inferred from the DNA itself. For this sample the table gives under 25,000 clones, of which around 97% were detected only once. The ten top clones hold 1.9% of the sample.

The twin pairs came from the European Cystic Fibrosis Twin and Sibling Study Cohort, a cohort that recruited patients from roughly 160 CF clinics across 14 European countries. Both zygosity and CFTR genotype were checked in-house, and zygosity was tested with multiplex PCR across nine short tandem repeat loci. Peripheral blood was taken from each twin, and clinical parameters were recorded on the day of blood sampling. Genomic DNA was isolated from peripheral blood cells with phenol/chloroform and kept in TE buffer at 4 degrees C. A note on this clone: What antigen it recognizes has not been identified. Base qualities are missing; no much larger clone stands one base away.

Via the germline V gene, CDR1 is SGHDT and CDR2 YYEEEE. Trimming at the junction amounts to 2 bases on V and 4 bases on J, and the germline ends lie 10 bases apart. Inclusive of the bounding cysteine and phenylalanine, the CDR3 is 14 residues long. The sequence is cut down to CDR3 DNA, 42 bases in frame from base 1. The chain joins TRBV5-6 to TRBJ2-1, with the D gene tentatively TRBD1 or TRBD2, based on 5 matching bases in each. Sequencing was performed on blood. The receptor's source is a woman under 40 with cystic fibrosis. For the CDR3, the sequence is CASSFGTGYNEQFF. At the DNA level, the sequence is TGTGCCAGCAGCTTCGGGACGGGGTACAATGAGCAGTTCTTC.